What follows describes a single T cell receptor (beta chain). The target of this receptor is not known. It has no much larger one-base neighbor in the sample; base qualities were not kept. TCRbeta CDR3 regions were amplified from genomic DNA by means of the immunoSEQ Assay, a bias-controlled multiplex PCR. As for the authors' bioinformatics: Within the assay, amplification of reference gene primers was used to estimate how many nucleated cells each sample contained. Sequence reads were collapsed and filtered to measure the absolute abundance of every unique TCRbeta CDR3 rearrangement. For each sample, productive Simpson clonality was calculated as the square root of Simpson's diversity index over productive rearrangements. Here the immuneACCESS table is served through TCRdb, limited to in-frame sequences with V and J called. Missing clones are a known gap in these copies; in checked studies unresolved V genes cover under half, and the rest lacks a known reason. V and J calls and clone size come straight from that table; D and trimming were deduced from the DNA. The sample includes under 250,000 clones, with more than 85% observed a single time. The leading ten clones occupy approximately 0.66% of the sample.

The source of the sample is a study of blood T cell repertoires in COVID-19 (dated by TCRdb to 2018 to 2021). About the study as a whole: The collaborator samples originated in the United States, Italy and Spain and spanned the acute and convalescent phases of COVID-19. The prospective study material was composed of cDNA or gDNA derived from T cells, B-cell-depleted T cells, or PBMCs. The dataset comprised deeply sampled blood TCRbeta repertoires from subjects exposed to, actively infected with, or recovered from COVID-19. A freely available public database, intended as a resource for researchers studying the immune response to SARS-CoV-2, is where the repertoires were released. The samples were drawn from the first 160 participants of the ongoing ImmuneRACE study and from about 1,200 subjects provided by 6 global collaborators. Nearly every sample came with metadata listing a de-identified subject ID, COVID-19 status, age in years and sex. Where available, HLA class I and class II types were taken from metadata supplied by the sample provider and were not determined by assay-based typing. What the work shows at the level of the full study, not this receptor alone: The quantity of clinical and demographic metadata differed by source and by participant and was supplied without curation.

Each collaborating institution followed its own protocols to collect whole blood in K2EDTA tubes. Collaborator samples were shipped for TCRbeta analysis as frozen whole blood, isolated PBMCs, or DNA extracted from either sample type. The origin of this receptor is a man aged 40-49 years with acute or convalescent COVID-19. The sample was peripheral blood.

The CDR3 amino acid sequence is: CASTLTGLANTEAFF. The nucleotides are TGTGCCAGCACCCTGACAGGGCTCGCGAACACTGAAGCTTTCTTT. The rearranged segments are TRBV3-1 (or the pseudogene TRBV3-2) and TRBJ1-1, with 7 bases in between that match TRBD1. For this chain, trimming is 7 bases at the V end and 1 base at the J end, and the number of junction bases without a gene match is 9. Sequences LGHDT (CDR1) and YNNKEL (CDR2) are obtained from the germline V gene (reference sequence). From its cysteine to its phenylalanine, the CDR3 spans 15 amino acids. Only the CDR3 DNA stays, 45 bases, in frame from base 1.